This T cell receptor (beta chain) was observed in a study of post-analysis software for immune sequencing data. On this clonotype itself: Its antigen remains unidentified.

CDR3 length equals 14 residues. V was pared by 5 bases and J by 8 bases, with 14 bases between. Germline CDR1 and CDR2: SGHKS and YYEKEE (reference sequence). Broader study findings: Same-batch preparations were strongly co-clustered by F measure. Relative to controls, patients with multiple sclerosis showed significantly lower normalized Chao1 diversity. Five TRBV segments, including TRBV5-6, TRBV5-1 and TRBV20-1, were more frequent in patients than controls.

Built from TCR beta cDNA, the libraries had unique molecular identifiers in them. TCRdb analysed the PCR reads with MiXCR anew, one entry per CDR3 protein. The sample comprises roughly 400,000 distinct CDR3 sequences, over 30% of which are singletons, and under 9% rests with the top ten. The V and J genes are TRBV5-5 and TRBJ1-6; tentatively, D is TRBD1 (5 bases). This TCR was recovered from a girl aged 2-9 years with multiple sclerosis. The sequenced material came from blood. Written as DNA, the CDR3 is TGTGCCAGCAGTCGGTGGACGGGGGATTCACCCCTCCACTTT. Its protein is CASSRWTGDSPLHF.